A single sample gave rise to the 23 T cell receptor beta chains below, sequenced in a study of Graves' ophthalmopathy and Graves' hyperthyroidism. As the template, RNA transcripts were used to amplify TCR beta CDR3 regions. In the first round, RT-PCR was carried out with HTBI primers, and a multiplex PCR formed the second round. Via MiXCR, TCRdb re-called the multiplex PCR reads, giving one row per CDR3 protein. The profile shows under 200,000 distinct CDR3 sequences, more than 30% of them singletons. The specimen sequenced was peripheral blood. The source of these receptors is a woman aged 40 to 50 with Graves' ophthalmopathy.

In its sample, this clonotype was seen many times. The chain employs TRBV29-1 and TRBJ1-2, with unresolved D. Trimming pared 3 bases from V and 4 bases from J, leaving 9 bases between. Germline V lookup: CDR1 SQVTM, CDR2 ANQGSEA. The CDR3 has 12 amino acids. CDR3 DNA: TGCAGCGTTGAGCCCAACACCTATGGCTACACCTTC. Its translation is CSVEPNTYGYTF.

The chain recombines TRBV20-1 with TRBJ1-5, with D possibly TRBD1 on 5 matching bases. Germline V CDR1 and CDR2: DFQATT, SNEGSKA (reference sequence). Trimming cost V 6 bases and J 3 bases, with 12 bases left between them. This CDR3 is 13 amino acids long. CDR3 sequence: CSALMGVNQPQHF. Written as DNA, the CDR3 is TGCAGTGCCCTAATGGGGGTCAATCAGCCCCAGCATTTT.

This clonotype was found many times. V gene TRBV18 combines with J gene TRBJ1-1; D might be TRBD1 (6 bases). The germline CDR1 and CDR2 sequences are KGHSH and LQKENI. The ends were cut back, 0 bases at V and 2 bases at J, with 10 bases in the middle. CDR3 length equals 15 residues. The CDR3 loop reads CASSPPGTPNTEAFF. CDR3 bases: TGTGCCAGCTCACCACCCGGGACACCCAACACTGAAGCTTTCTTT.

The gene calls are TRBV20-1 and TRBJ2-5, with 12 bases identical to TRBD2. Germline CDR1 and CDR2: DFQATT and SNEGSKA (reference sequence). V was clipped by 6 bases and J by 4 bases; unmatched bases: 6. There are 14 residues in the CDR3. The CDR3 DNA follows: TGCAGTGCGAGGACTAGCGGGATTGGAGAGACCCAGTACTTC. This sequence encodes CSARTSGIGETQYF.

This clonotype was seen at least ten times. This chain uses TRBV4-3 with TRBJ2-7, with D uncertain. The CDR3 loop spans 12 amino acids. Germline values: CDR1 LGHNA, CDR2 YSLEER. V shed 0 bases and J shed 5 bases, with 5 bases lying between them. Here the CDR3 DNA reads TGCGCCAGCAGCCAAGACGGGCACGAGCAGTACTTC. As protein: CASSQDGHEQYF.

V usage is TRBV12-3 or TRBV12-4 and J usage is TRBJ2-2, with TRBD1 as a possible D gene (5 bases). The CDR3 spans 14 residues. V gave up 6 bases and J gave up 6 bases, with 14 bases separating them. CDR3 DNA: TGTGCCAGCAGCCCAGCAGGGATCCCCGGGGAGCTGTTTTTT. This gives the protein CASSPAGIPGELFF.

This clonotype has a count of ten or more. This chain uses TRBV6-1 with TRBJ2-7, with a possible D match to TRBD1 (5 bases). Germline CDR1 reads MNHNS; CDR2 reads SASEGT. The V end was cut by 0 bases, the J end by 2 bases, with 14 bases between. The CDR3 extends over 16 amino acids. The CDR3 reads CASSEALLTVTYEQYF. DNA of the CDR3: TGTGCCAGCAGTGAAGCGCTTCTGACAGTAACCTACGAGCAGTACTTC.

V is TRBV6-1 and J is TRBJ2-2; the D gene is possibly TRBD2 (6 bases). V lost 7 bases and J lost 7, with 22 bases in between. The CDR3 runs to 16 residues. Germline assignment: CDR1 MNHNS and CDR2 SASEGT. CDR3 in DNA: TGTGCCAGCACCACAACCGGGACTCCGATCGGCGGGGAGCTGTTTTTT. Translation: CASTTTGTPIGGELFF.

The chain recombines TRBV7-3 with TRBJ2-7; 8 bases are a match to TRBD2. Germline V gene lookup returns CDR1 SGHTA and CDR2 FQGTGA. The CDR3 totals 14 residues. J gave up 6 bases and V 4 bases, and 8 bases lay outside the gene matches. CDR3 bases: TGTGCCAGCAGCTCGGGACTAGGGTCGAGCGAGCAGTACTTC. This translates into CASSSGLGSSEQYF.

The V and J genes are TRBV6-2 or TRBV6-3 and TRBJ1-5; perhaps TRBD1 as D (6 bases). The germline V and J ends were trimmed by 6 bases and 3 bases, with 18 bases remaining between them. The CDR3 sequence is 16 residues long. Germline V gene lookup returns CDR1 MNHEY and CDR2 SVGEGT. CDR3 sequence reads: CASSHSGYRVNQPQHF. Here the CDR3 DNA reads TGTGCCAGCAGCCACTCGGGGTACAGGGTCAATCAGCCCCAGCATTTT.

This clonotype was seen many times. The chain links TRBV5-6 to TRBJ1-1, with TRBD1 matching over 8 bases. CDR1 SGHDT and CDR2 YYEEEE come from the germline V gene. This CDR3 region has 13 residues. The ends lost 4 bases at V and 7 bases at J; junction bases unmatched: 6. The CDR3 sequence is CASSRGQVIEAFF. Written as DNA, the CDR3 is TGTGCCAGCAGCCGGGGACAGGTGATTGAAGCTTTCTTT. Full variable domain (outside the CDR3, taken from reference TRBV5-6 and TRBJ1-1): DAGVTQSPTHLIKTRGQQVTLRCSPKSGHDTVSWYQQALGQGPQFIFQYYEEEERQRGNFPDRFSGHQFPNYSSELNVNALLLGDSALYLCASSRGQVIEAFFGQGTRLTVV.

This chain connects TRBV12-3 or TRBV12-4 to TRBJ2-1; 13 bases fit TRBD2. The CDR3 runs 18 residues. The V gene end was trimmed by 8 bases and the J gene end by 5 bases; junction bases not matched to a gene: 15. The DNA of the CDR3 is TGTGCCAGCGGCTCCGGTGTGACTAGCGGGAGGTGGAACAATGAGCAGTTCTTC. Its protein is CASGSGVTSGRWNNEQFF.

This clonotype was recorded many times. V is TRBV6-5 and J is TRBJ2-5; tentative D call: TRBD1 (6 bases). Per germline, CDR1 MNHEY and CDR2 SVGAGI. With 4 bases removed from V and 5 bases from J, the gap between germline ends came to 17 bases. The length of the CDR3 is 15 residues. CDR3 region: CASSSQGSRWETQYF. Written as DNA, the CDR3 is TGTGCCAGCAGTTCTCAGGGGTCCCGGTGGGAGACCCAGTACTTC.

This clonotype has at least ten counts. The chain combines TRBV12-3 or TRBV12-4 with TRBJ1-5, with D perhaps TRBD1 (5 bases). The V and J ends lost 4 bases and 3 bases respectively, with 13 bases between them. The CDR3 loop spans 15 amino acids. CDR3 in DNA: TGTGCCAGCAGTTGGGGGGGGGGTGACAATCAGCCCCAGCATTTT. It is translated as CASSWGGGDNQPQHF.

This clonotype has ten or more counts. The V call is TRBV5-4, the J call TRBJ2-5, with a tentative D call TRBD2 (7 bases). V gave up 3 bases and J gave up 6 bases, with 24 bases separating them. Germline V gene data show CDR1 as SGHNT and CDR2 as YYREEE (reference sequence). This CDR3 region has 17 residues. Here the CDR3 DNA reads TGTGCCAGCAGCTCACCGGAGGGGGGCGGCGGGAGAAAGACCCAGTACTTC. Protein: CASSSPEGGGGRKTQYF.

The rearrangement links TRBV12-3 or TRBV12-4 to TRBJ1-2; D unclear. The CDR3 loop spans 13 amino acids. Trimming pared 3 bases from V and 3 bases from J, leaving 8 bases between. The CDR3 loop reads CASSFALYYGYTF. The CDR3 DNA reads TGTGCCAGCAGTTTTGCCCTTTACTATGGCTACACCTTC.

This clonotype was observed a few times. The V gene is TRBV6-2 or TRBV6-3, the J gene TRBJ2-7, with D perhaps TRBD1 (6 bases). Germline V gives CDR1 MNHEY, CDR2 SVGEGT. CDR3 length: 14 residues. V was clipped by 7 bases and J by 4 bases, with 17 bases between them. DNA of the CDR3: TGTGCCAGCACCTACGGCGGAAGGGGGTACGAGCAGTACTTC. Amino acids: CASTYGGRGYEQYF.

This clonotype was observed many times. The chain joins TRBV7-8 to TRBJ1-2; 11 bases fit TRBD1. The CDR3 loop spans 17 amino acids. J lost 6 bases, V lost 1 base, and 10 bases had no gene match. In germline, CDR1 is SGHVS, CDR2 FQNEAQ. The CDR3 loop reads CASSLEGQGAFWDGYTF. CDR3 bases: TGTGCCAGCAGCTTAGAAGGACAGGGGGCTTTTTGGGATGGCTACACCTTC.

In its sample, this clonotype was seen many times. The rearrangement joins TRBV25-1 to TRBJ2-7; D remains unclear. Trimming took 1 base from V and 3 from J, leaving 7 bases between them. This CDR3 region has 13 residues. Germline loops: CDR1 MGHDK, CDR2 SYGVNS. As DNA, the CDR3 is TGTGCCAGCAGTGAATCGGGTAGCTACGAGCAGTACTTC. Its protein is CASSESGSYEQYF.

The sample holds many counts of this clonotype. The chain employs TRBV28 and TRBJ1-2; TRBD1 agrees at 7 bases. After removal of 6 bases from V and 2 bases from J, the junction contained 9 bases not matched to a gene. There are 15 residues in the CDR3. The germline V gene encodes CDR1 MDHEN and CDR2 SYDVKM. The CDR3 nucleotides read TGTGCCAGCAGAAGATGGGACAGCCTGAACTATGGCTACACCTTC. It specifies CASRRWDSLNYGYTF.

The gene calls are TRBV7-8 and TRBJ1-5, with D perhaps matching TRBD1 (6 bases). The length of the CDR3 is 16 residues. Trimming cost V 5 bases and J 5 bases, with 19 bases left between them. The germline V gene encodes CDR1 SGHVS and CDR2 FQNEAQ. CDR3 sequence (DNA): TGTGCCAGCAGCCCCCGCCGGAGGGGGATATATCAGCCCCAGCATTTT. It is translated as CASSPRRRGIYQPQHF.

The V call is TRBV6-5, the J call TRBJ2-1; a weak D match, TRBD2 (6 bases). CDR1 MNHEY and CDR2 SVGAGI come from the germline V gene. The CDR3 sequence is 15 residues long. Trimming took 2 bases from V and 6 from J, leaving 14 bases between them. The CDR3: CASSYTGAHSNEQFF. In nucleotides, the CDR3 is TGTGCCAGCAGTTACACGGGAGCCCACAGCAATGAGCAGTTCTTC.

The chain combines TRBV7-8 with TRBJ2-5; 8 bases fit TRBD1. The CDR3 spans 15 residues. Germline CDR1 SGHVS, CDR2 FQNEAQ. V lost 5 bases, J lost 4 bases, and 9 bases stayed unmatched. CDR3 loop: CASSHRQGSRETQYF. The CDR3 nucleotides read TGTGCCAGCAGCCATCGACAGGGGTCGAGAGAGACCCAGTACTTC.